The next 12 T cell receptor beta chains were all read from a single sample in a study of patients and donors after allogeneic stem cell transplantation. TCRdb re-analysed the RT-PCR reads in MiXCR, keeping a single row per CDR3 protein. The sample has approximately 57,000 distinct CDR3 sequences, less than 15% seen once. The sequenced material came from blood, either unsorted or a sorted T cell fraction (not recorded which). The receptors were sampled from a human donor who was either an allogeneic HSCT recipient or a stem cell or donor lymphocyte infusion donor (not recorded which). It is not recorded whose cells these are; they may come from a transplant donor.

This clonotype was counted between two and nine times. This chain joins TRBV27 and TRBJ2-7; unclear D gene. This CDR3 is built from 11 residues. The V end lost 2 bases, the J end lost 5 bases, and 4 bases lay between the germline ends. The germline CDR1 and CDR2 sequences are MNHEY and SMNVEV (reference sequence). CDR3 region: CASSLNHEQYF. CDR3 DNA sequence: TGTGCCAGCAGTTTAAACCACGAGCAGTACTTC.

This clonotype has more than one count but fewer than ten. The chain combines TRBV10-3 with TRBJ1-2; possibly TRBD1 for D (6 bases). Germline-derived CDR1 and CDR2 are ENHRY and SYGVKD. The CDR3 is 15 residues long. Deletions cut 2 bases from V and 4 bases from J, with 14 bases between. The CDR3 nucleotides read TGTGCCATCAGTGAGAATAGGGGACACCCCTATGGCTACACCTTC. It is translated as CAISENRGHPYGYTF.

This clonotype was detected only a few times. The chain combines TRBV21-1 with TRBJ1-5; TRBD1 reflects the table's D call only, with no check against the DNA. TRBV21-1 is a known pseudogene. The CDR3 has 16 residues. The DNA of the CDR3 is TGTGCCAGCAGCAAAGTTGACAGGGAAGGCAATCAGCCCCAGCATTTT. Translated: CASSKVDREGNQPQHF.

The chain employs TRBV29-1 and TRBJ1-1; the match to TRBD1 covers 8 bases. The CDR3 totals 14 residues. CDR1 is SQVTM, CDR2 ANQGSEA, per germline. J was trimmed by 5 bases and V by 7 bases; bases with no gene match: 12. CDR3 DNA sequence: TGCAGCGCACGTCCGACAGGGGTATGGACTGAAGCTTTCTTT. It is translated as CSARPTGVWTEAFF.

The chain joins TRBV27 to TRBJ2-7; maybe TRBD1 (7 bases). V was trimmed by 5 bases and J by 4 bases, leaving 18 bases between them. CDR3 size: 15 residues. Per germline, CDR1 MNHEY and CDR2 SMNVEV (reference sequence). Written as DNA, the CDR3 is TGTGCCAGCAGTACTAGCAGGGGGTTTGTTTACGAGCAGTACTTC. This translates into CASSTSRGFVYEQYF.

This clonotype was counted a few times. The rearrangement links TRBV6-1 to TRBJ2-1; 10 bases map to TRBD2. CDR3 size: 17 residues. The germline gives CDR1 MNHNS, CDR2 SASEGT. J lost 8 bases, V lost 4 bases, and 14 bases had no gene match. As DNA, the CDR3 is TGTGCCAGCAGTGCGGTAATAAGCGGGAGGGCCGTCTATGAGCAGTTCTTC. This sequence encodes CASSAVISGRAVYEQFF.

The chain couples TRBV3-1 to TRBJ2-1; 15 nucleotides agree with TRBD2. Germline CDR1 LGHDT, CDR2 YNNKEL (reference sequence). This CDR3 has 20 residues. Germline trimming cut 1 base from V and 2 bases from J; bases unmatched to any gene: 9. The DNA for the CDR3 is TGTGCCAGCAGCCAAGTCTTCGGGACTAGCGGGAGGTTTACCTACAATGAGCAGTTCTTC. This translates into CASSQVFGTSGRFTYNEQFF.

This chain links TRBV27 with TRBJ1-2; tentative D call: TRBD1 (5 bases). Germline CDR1 and CDR2: MNHEY and SMNVEV (reference sequence). Trimming cost V 6 bases and J 6 bases, with 14 bases left between them. The CDR3 runs to 13 residues. The CDR3 DNA reads TGTGCCAGCAGCAAGGGCAGGGTTGATGGCTACACCTTC. Translation: CASSKGRVDGYTF.

Ten or more counts support this clonotype. V gene TRBV5-1 combines with J gene TRBJ1-1; D is uncertain. The CDR3 contains 14 residues. Trimming took off 1 base at V and 11 bases at J, with 18 bases between the two ends. Germline-derived CDR1 and CDR2 are SGHRS and YFSETQ. This chain's CDR3 is CASSLSQGTNQAFF. For the CDR3, the DNA is TGCGCCAGCAGCTTGTCCCAAGGTACGAACCAGGCTTTCTTT.

This clonotype was recorded a few times. The chain employs TRBV6-5 and TRBJ2-5; D might be TRBD1 (5 bases). This CDR3 has 14 amino acids. Germline CDR1 reads MNHEY; CDR2 reads SVGAGI. The V gene lost 2 bases and the J gene lost 0 bases, with 7 bases spanning the gap. The CDR3 here is CASSYAGYQETQYF. CDR3 DNA sequence: TGTGCCAGCAGTTACGCAGGGTACCAAGAGACCCAGTACTTC.

This CDR3 is CASRNRDRLPSGANVLTF. Written as DNA, the CDR3 is TGTGCCAGCAGGAACCGGGACAGGTTACCCTCTGGGGCCAACGTCCTGACTTTC. The J gene is TRBJ2-6, the V gene TRBV6-6; 8 bases fit TRBD1. Germline V lookup: CDR1 MNHNY, CDR2 SVGAGI (reference sequence). The CDR3 extends over 18 amino acids. V lost 6 bases and J lost 0; bases outside the gene matches: 10.

This clonotype was detected many times. V usage is TRBV7-2 and J usage is TRBJ2-1; no clear D. From germline, CDR1 is SGHTA and CDR2 FQGNSA. There are 13 residues in the CDR3. Trimming removed 5 bases at V and 7 bases at J, with 12 bases between. DNA of the CDR3: TGTGCCAGCAGCCCAATCCCTGTAAATGAGCAGTTCTTC. It is translated as CASSPIPVNEQFF. Full variable domain (missing parts from reference TRBV7-2 and TRBJ2-1): GAGVSQSPSNKVTEKGKDVELRCDPISGHTALYWYRQSLGQGLEFLIYFQGNSAPDKSGLPSDRFSAERTGGSVSTLTIQRTQQEDSAVYLCASSPIPVNEQFFGPGTRLTVL.